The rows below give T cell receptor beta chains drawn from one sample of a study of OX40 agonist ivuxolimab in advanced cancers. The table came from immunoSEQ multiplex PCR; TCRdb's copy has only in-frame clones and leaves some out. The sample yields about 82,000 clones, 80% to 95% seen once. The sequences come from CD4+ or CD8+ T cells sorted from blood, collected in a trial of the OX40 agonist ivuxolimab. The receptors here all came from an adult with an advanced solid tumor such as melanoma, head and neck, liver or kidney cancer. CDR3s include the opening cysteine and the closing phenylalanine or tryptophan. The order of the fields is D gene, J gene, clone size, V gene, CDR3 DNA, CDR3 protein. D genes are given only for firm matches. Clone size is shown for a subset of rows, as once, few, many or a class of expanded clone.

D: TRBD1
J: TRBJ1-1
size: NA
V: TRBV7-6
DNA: TGTGCCAGCAGCCCTAGGGCAGGGGGCACTGAAGCTTTCTTT
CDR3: CASSPRAGGTEAFF

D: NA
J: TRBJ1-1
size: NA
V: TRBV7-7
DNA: TGTGCTAGCAGCTTGGGGTGGGAGACTGAAGCTTTCTTT
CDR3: CASSLGWETEAFF

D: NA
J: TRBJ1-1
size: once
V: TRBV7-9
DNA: TGTGCCAGCATCGATACATGGATCAGTGAAGCTTTCTTT
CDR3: CASIDTWISEAFF

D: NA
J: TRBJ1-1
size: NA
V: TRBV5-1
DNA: TGCGCCAGCAGCTCGGACACCCGGGGGACTGAAGCTTTCTTT
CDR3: CASSSDTRGTEAFF

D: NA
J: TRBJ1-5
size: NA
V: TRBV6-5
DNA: TGTGCCAGCAGTCATGACATTGATCAGCCCCAGCATTTT
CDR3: CASSHDIDQPQHF

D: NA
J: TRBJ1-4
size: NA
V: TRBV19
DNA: TGTGCCAGTAGTCCACGGACTTCAACTAATGAAAAACTGTTTTTT
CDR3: CASSPRTSTNEKLFF

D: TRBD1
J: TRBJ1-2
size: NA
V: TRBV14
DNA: TGTGCCAGCAGCCGACAGGGGGCTGACTATGGCTACACCTTC
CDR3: CASSRQGADYGYTF

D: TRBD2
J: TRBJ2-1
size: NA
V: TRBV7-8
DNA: TGTGCCAGCAGCTTTAGCGGGGGCTACAATGAGCAGTTCTTC
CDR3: CASSFSGGYNEQFF

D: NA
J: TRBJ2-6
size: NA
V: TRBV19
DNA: TGTGCCAGTAGTTCAGGGTATGGGGCCAACGTCCTGACTTTC
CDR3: CASSSGYGANVLTF

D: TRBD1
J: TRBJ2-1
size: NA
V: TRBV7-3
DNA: TGTGCCAGCAGCTTAACCCAGGGGGAATACAATGAGCAGTTCTTC
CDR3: CASSLTQGEYNEQFF

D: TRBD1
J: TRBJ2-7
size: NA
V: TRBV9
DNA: TGTGCCAGCAGCGTAGGAGGGACAGGGGGCTACTACGAGCAGTACTTC
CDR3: CASSVGGTGGYYEQYF

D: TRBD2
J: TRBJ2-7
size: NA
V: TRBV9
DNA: TGTGCCAGCAGCATTGCGGGACTAGCGGACTACGAGCAGTACTTC
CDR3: CASSIAGLADYEQYF

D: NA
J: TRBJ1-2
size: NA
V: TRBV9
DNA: TGTGCCAGCGTTCCGGTAACTAACTATGGCTACACCTTC
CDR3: CASVPVTNYGYTF

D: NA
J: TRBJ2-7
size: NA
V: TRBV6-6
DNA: TGTGCCAGCAGTTACTCGGAGGGAGGCTACGAGCAGTACTTC
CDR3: CASSYSEGGYEQYF

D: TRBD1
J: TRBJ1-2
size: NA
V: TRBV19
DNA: TGTGCCAGTAGTATAGATGACAGGGTTTTCTCTGGCTACACCTTC
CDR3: CASSIDDRVFSGYTF

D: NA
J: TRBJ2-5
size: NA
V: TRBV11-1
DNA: TGTGCCAGCAGCCCCCCCTGGACATACCAAGAGACCCAGTACTTC
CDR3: CASSPPWTYQETQYF

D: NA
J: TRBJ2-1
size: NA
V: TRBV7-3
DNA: TGTGCCAGCAGCTTAGGCGGGGATGAGCAGTTCTTC
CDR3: CASSLGGDEQFF

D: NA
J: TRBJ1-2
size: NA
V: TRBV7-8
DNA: TGTGCCAGCAGCTTAGCGAACAGGGAGACGGGTGGCTACACCTTC
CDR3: CASSLANRETGGYTF

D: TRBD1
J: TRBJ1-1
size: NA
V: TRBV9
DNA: TGTGCCAGCAGCAACTTGGGACAGGGGACTATGAACACTGAAGCTTTCTTT
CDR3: CASSNLGQGTMNTEAFF

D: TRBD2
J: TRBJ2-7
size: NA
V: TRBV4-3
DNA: TGCGCCAGCAGCCTAGGGCCTACTAGCGGGGGGTTTCCCGCCTACGAGCAGTACTTC
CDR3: CASSLGPTSGGFPAYEQYF

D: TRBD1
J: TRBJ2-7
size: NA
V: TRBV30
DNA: TGTGCCTGGTCCACAGGGGGCGAATTTTCCGAGCAGTACTTC
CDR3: CAWSTGGEFSEQYF

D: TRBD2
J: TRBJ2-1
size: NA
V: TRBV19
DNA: TGTGCCAGTAGTTGGGGGACTAGCGGGTACAATGAGCAGTTCTTC
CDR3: CASSWGTSGYNEQFF

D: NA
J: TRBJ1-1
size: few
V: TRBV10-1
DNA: TGCGCCAGCAGTGAGCTGCCGAACACTGAAGCTTTCTTT
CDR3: CASSELPNTEAFF

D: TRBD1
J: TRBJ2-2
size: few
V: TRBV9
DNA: TGTGCCAGCAGCGAGTTGACAGGGGCGAACGGGGAGCTGTTTTTT
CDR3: CASSELTGANGELFF

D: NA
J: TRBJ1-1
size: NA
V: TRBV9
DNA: TGTGCCAGCAGCGTATCCGGGGAGGGGAAGAACACTGAAGCTTTCTTT
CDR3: CASSVSGEGKNTEAFF

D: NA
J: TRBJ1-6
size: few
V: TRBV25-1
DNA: TGTGCCAGCGAGGAGGGTTACGATTCACCCCTCCACTTT
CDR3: CASEEGYDSPLHF

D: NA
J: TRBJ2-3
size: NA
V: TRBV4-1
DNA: TGCGCCAGCAGCCCGGGGGTAGATACGCAGTATTTT
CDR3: CASSPGVDTQYF

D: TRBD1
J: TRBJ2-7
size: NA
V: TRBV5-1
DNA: TGCGCCAGCAGCTTGTTGGGGGACAGCTCCTACGAGCAGTACTTC
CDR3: CASSLLGDSSYEQYF

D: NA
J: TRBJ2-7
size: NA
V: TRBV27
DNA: TGTGCCAGCAGTTTATCGTACACCTACGAGCAGTACTTC
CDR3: CASSLSYTYEQYF

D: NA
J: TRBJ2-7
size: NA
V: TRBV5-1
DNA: TGCGCCAGCAGCTTGGGGGTCTCACAGGGTCCCCCACCCTACGAGCAGTACTTC
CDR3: CASSLGVSQGPPPYEQYF

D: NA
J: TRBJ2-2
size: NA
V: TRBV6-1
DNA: TGTGCCAGCAGCGGAAACACCGGGGAGCTGTTTTTT
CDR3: CASSGNTGELFF

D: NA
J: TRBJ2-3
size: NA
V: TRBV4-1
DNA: TGCGCCAGCAGCCAAGTGGGACTCAGCACAGATACGCAGTATTTT
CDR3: CASSQVGLSTDTQYF

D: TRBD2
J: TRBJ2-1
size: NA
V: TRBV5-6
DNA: TGTGCCAGCAGCTTAGCGGGGGGGTTCGATGAGCAGTTCTTC
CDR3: CASSLAGGFDEQFF

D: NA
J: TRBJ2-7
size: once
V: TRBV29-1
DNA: TGCAGCGTTGAACAGGAAATCGAGCAGTACTTC
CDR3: CSVEQEIEQYF

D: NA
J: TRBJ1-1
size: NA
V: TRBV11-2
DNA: TGTGCCAGCAGCTTAGCAGCCTTGAACACTGAAGCTTTCTTT
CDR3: CASSLAALNTEAFF

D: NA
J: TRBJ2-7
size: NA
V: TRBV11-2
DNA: TGTGCCAGCAGCTTATCTGGGGCCTACGAGCAGTACTTC
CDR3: CASSLSGAYEQYF

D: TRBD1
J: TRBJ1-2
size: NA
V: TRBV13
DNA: TGTGCCAGCAGCAAGGGGACAGTTACTAACTATGGCTACACCTTC
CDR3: CASSKGTVTNYGYTF

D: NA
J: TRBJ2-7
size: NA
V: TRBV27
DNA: TGTGCCAGCAGTTTATACAGGTCCGGCGAGCAGTACTTC
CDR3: CASSLYRSGEQYF

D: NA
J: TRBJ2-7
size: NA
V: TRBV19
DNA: TGTGCCAGTAGTATAGTGGGACCGAGCTCCGAGCAGTACTTC
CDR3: CASSIVGPSSEQYF

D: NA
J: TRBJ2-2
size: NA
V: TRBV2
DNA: TGTGCCAGCAGTGAAGCGGAGACAGAGTACAACACCGGGGAGCTGTTTTTT
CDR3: CASSEAETEYNTGELFF

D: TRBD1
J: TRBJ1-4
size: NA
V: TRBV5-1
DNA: TGCGCCAGCAGCCCTGGACAGGCAGAGATTAATGAAAAACTGTTTTTT
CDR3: CASSPGQAEINEKLFF